The text below deals with one T cell receptor beta chain. The data belong to a study of CD8 T cells in Susac syndrome. Germline CDR1 is MGHDK and CDR2 is SYGVNS. The CDR3 runs 15 residues. Trimming removed 5 bases from V and 0 bases from J, with 13 bases in between. RNA totalling roughly 0.45 to 1 ug underwent reverse transcription with random hexamers. Multiplex PCR with immunoSEQ amplified the TCR beta CDR3 across 54 Vbeta and 13 Jbeta. TCRdb reanalysed the immunoSEQ multiplex PCR reads using MiXCR and keeps one entry per CDR3 protein. The repertoire holds some 300,000 distinct CDR3 sequences, with about 91% as singletons. From blood CD8+ and CD4+ T cells, the TCR beta chain was sequenced. The multiple sclerosis control group consisted of treatment-naive patients whose relapsing-remitting disease, which was either stable or active, fulfilled revised McDonald criteria. In contrast to the negatively isolated CD8+ and CD4+ T cells, TEMRA cells were FACS-enriched.

This chain uses TRBV25-1 with TRBJ1-1; the D gene is possibly TRBD1 (5 bases). The sample taken for sequencing was CD8+ T cells from PBMCs. The receptor was isolated from a human donor with multiple sclerosis. The DNA for the CDR3 is TGTGCCAGCAGTACACAGACAGTCATGAACACTGAAGCTTTCTTT. This sequence encodes CASSTQTVMNTEAFF.